The sequence of this TCR beta chain was determined in a study of CD8 T cells in Susac syndrome. Broader study findings: The study conceded that relatively few individuals underwent its TCR sequencing and HLA analysis.

For this clonotype: What it recognizes is unknown.

Random hexamers were used to reverse transcribe an amount of about 0.45 to 1 ug RNA. By means of immunoSEQ multiplex PCR, TCR beta CDR3 spanning 54 Vbeta and 13 Jbeta underwent amplification. One entry per CDR3 protein results from TCRdb running MiXCR on the immunoSEQ multiplex PCR reads. The data show approximately 130,000 distinct CDR3 sequences, with 90% to 95% seen just once and under 0.25% held by the top ten. Sequencing of TCR beta was performed on blood CD8+ and CD4+ T cells. The CD8+ and CD4+ T cells were negatively isolated, with the TEMRA cells enriched by FACS. V was pared by 6 bases and J by 1 base, with 8 bases of the junction left unmatched. The V gene's germline CDR1 is MNHEY and CDR2 SVGAGI. There are 15 residues in the CDR3.

The specimen sequenced was CD8+ T cells from PBMCs. V usage is TRBV6-5 and J usage is TRBJ1-1; 7 bases are shared with TRBD1. The receptor's source is a human donor with multiple sclerosis. The CDR3 here is CASSRTGTENTEAFF. The CDR3 DNA follows: TGTGCCAGCAGCAGGACCGGGACAGAGAACACTGAAGCTTTCTTT.